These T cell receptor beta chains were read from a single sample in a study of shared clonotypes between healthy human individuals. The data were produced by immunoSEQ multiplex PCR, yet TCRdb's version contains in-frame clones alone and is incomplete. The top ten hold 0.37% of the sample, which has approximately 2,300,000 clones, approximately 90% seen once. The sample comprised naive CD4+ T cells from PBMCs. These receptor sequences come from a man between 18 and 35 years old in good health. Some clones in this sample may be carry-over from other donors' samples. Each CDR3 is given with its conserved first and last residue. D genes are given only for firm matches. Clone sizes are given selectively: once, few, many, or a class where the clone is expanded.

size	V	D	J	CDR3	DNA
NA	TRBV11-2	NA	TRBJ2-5	CASSRERETQYF	TGTGCCAGCAGCCGGGAGCGGGAGACCCAGTACTTC
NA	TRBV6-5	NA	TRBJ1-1	CATGARNTEAFF	TGTGCCACGGGGGCCCGGAACACTGAAGCTTTCTTT
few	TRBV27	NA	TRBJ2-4	CASQGWAKNIQYF	TGTGCCAGCCAGGGGTGGGCCAAAAACATTCAGTACTTC
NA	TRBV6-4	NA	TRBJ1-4	CASSDRGGKLFF	TGTGCCAGCAGTGACAGGGGCGGAAAACTGTTTTTT
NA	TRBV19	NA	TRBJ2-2	CASTPTTVDGELFF	TGTGCCAGTACCCCGACTACCGTTGACGGGGAGCTGTTTTTT
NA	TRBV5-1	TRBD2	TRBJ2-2	CASSAILGRGTGELFF	TGCGCCAGCAGCGCCATCCTCGGGAGGGGCACCGGGGAGCTGTTTTTT
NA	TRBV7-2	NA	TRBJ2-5	CASSLVGAQETQYF	TGTGCCAGCAGCTTAGTGGGGGCTCAAGAGACCCAGTACTTC
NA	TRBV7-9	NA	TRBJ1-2	CASSSQGSLPYGYTF	TGTGCCAGCAGCTCCCAAGGGTCCCTACCCTATGGCTACACCTTC
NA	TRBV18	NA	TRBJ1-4	CASSPTTGTFYEKLFF	TGTGCCAGCTCACCTACAACAGGAACCTTTTATGAAAAACTGTTTTTT
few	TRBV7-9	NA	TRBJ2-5	CASSQSTGGQETQYF	TGTGCCAGCAGCCAGAGCACTGGGGGACAAGAGACCCAGTACTTC
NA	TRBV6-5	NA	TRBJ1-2	CASSYWGRGNYGYTF	TGTGCCAGCAGTTACTGGGGACGGGGAAACTATGGCTACACCTTC
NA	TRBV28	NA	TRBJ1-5	CASRVMGGAGRLNQPQHF	TGTGCCAGCAGGGTAATGGGGGGGGCAGGCCGACTCAATCAGCCCCAGCATTTT
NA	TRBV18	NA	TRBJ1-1	CASSPQGLTEAFF	TGTGCCAGCTCACCACAGGGATTAACTGAAGCTTTCTTT
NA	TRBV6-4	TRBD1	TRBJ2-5	CASIDEQGWETQYF	TGTGCCAGCATCGACGAACAGGGGTGGGAGACCCAGTACTTC
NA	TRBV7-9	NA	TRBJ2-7	CASSLEARSYEQYF	TGTGCCAGCAGCTTAGAGGCAAGGAGCTACGAGCAGTACTTC
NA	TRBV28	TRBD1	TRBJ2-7	CASSSNLIRDRGRAGGSSEQYF	TGTGCCAGCAGTTCGAACCTCATCCGGGACAGGGGTAGGGCGGGAGGCTCCTCCGAGCAGTACTTC
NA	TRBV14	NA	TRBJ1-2	CASSQQTVGGYTF	TGTGCCAGCAGCCAGCAGACAGTCGGTGGCTACACCTTC
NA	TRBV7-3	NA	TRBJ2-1	CASSARGVGTLSNEQFF	TGTGCCAGCAGCGCGCGGGGCGTTGGGACCTTGAGCAATGAGCAGTTCTTC
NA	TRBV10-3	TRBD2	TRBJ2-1	CAISVVSGRANEQFF	TGTGCCATCAGTGTAGTTAGCGGGAGGGCCAATGAGCAGTTCTTC
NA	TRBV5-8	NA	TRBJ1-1	CASSLGHKNTEAFF	TGTGCCAGCAGCTTGGGGCATAAGAACACTGAAGCTTTCTTT
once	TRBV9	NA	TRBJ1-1	CASSQDSGGTEAFF	TGTGCCAGCAGCCAGGATTCGGGGGGAACTGAAGCTTTCTTT
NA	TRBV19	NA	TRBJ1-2	CASSMSRVGGGYTF	TGTGCCAGTAGTATGAGCCGAGTGGGGGGCGGCTACACCTTC
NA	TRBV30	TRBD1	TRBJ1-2	CAWTPQGTGAPLGYTF	TGTGCCTGGACCCCACAGGGGACAGGGGCCCCGCTTGGCTACACCTTC
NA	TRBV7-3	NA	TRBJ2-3	CASSHSTGGPSTDTQYF	TGTGCCAGCAGCCACTCTACCGGGGGGCCAAGCACAGATACGCAGTATTTT
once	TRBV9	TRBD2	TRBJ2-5	CASSATSGSFETQYF	TGTGCCAGCAGCGCGACTAGCGGGAGTTTTGAGACCCAGTACTTC
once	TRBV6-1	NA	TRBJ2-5	CASSGAQGRKKETQYF	TGTGCCAGCAGTGGGGCCCAGGGGCGGAAAAAAGAGACCCAGTACTTC
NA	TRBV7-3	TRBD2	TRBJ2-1	CASSFSGRNVNEQFF	TGTGCCAGCAGCTTTAGCGGGAGAAACGTTAATGAGCAGTTCTTC
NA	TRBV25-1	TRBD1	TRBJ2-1	CASRAGGYSEQFF	TGTGCCAGCCGGGCAGGGGGTTATAGTGAGCAGTTCTTC
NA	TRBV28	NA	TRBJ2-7	CASSPASSYEQYF	TGTGCCAGCAGTCCCGCTAGCTCCTACGAGCAGTACTTC
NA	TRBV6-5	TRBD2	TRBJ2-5	CASSYQLATQETQYF	TGTGCCAGCAGTTACCAACTAGCGACCCAAGAGACCCAGTACTTC
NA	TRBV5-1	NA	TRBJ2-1	CASSLDADNEQFF	TGCGCCAGCAGCTTGGACGCAGACAATGAGCAGTTCTTC
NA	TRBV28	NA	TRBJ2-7	CASSLLGGIYEQYF	TGTGCCAGCAGTCTCCTGGGGGGAATCTACGAGCAGTACTTC